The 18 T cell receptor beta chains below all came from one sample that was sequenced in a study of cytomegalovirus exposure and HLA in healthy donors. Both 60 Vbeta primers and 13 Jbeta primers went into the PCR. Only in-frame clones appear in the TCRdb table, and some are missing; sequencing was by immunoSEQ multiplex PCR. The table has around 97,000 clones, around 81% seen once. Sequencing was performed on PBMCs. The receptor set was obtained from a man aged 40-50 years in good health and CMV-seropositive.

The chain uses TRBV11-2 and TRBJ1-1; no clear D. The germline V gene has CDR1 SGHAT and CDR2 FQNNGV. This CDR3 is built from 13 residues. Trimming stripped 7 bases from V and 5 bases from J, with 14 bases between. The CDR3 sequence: CASNGLTRTEAFF. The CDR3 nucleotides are TGTGCCAGCAACGGTCTTACGAGAACTGAAGCTTTCTTT.

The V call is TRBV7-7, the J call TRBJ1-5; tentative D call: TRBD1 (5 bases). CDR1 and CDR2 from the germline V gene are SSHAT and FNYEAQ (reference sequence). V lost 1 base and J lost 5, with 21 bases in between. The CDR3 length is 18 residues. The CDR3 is CASSLVGGRQGPYQPQHF. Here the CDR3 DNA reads TGTGCCAGCAGCTTAGTCGGGGGTAGGCAGGGACCTTATCAGCCCCAGCATTTT.

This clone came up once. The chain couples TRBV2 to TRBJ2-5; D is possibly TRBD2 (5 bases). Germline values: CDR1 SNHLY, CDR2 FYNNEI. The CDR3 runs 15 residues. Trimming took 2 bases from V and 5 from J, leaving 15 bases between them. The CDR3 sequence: CASSESSSIVETQYF. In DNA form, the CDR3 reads TGTGCCAGCAGTGAATCTAGCTCAATAGTTGAGACCCAGTACTTC.

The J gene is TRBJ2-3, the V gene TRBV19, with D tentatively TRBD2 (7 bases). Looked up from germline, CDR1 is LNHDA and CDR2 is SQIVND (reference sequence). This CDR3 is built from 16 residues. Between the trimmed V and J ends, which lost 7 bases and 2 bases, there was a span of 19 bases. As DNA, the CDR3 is TGTGCCAGTAAATCCGCCGGCGGGGGCACCACAGATACGCAGTATTTT. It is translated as CASKSAGGGTTDTQYF.

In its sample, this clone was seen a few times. The CDR3 sequence is CASSPPGGAGEQYF. CDR3 nucleotide sequence: TGTGCCAGCAGCCCGCCCGGGGGGGCTGGAGAGCAGTACTTC. The rearrangement joins TRBV7-9 to TRBJ2-7; 8 bases match TRBD2. The CDR3 covers 14 residues. CDR1 SEHNR and CDR2 FQNEAQ come from the germline V gene (reference sequence). Trimming removed 5 bases from V and 7 bases from J; junction bases left unmatched: 10.

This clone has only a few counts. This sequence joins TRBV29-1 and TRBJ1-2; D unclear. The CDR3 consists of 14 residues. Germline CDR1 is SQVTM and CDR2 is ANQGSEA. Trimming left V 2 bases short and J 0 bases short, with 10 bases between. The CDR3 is CSVEFPEANYGYTF. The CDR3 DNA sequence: TGCAGCGTTGAATTCCCAGAAGCTAACTATGGCTACACCTTC.

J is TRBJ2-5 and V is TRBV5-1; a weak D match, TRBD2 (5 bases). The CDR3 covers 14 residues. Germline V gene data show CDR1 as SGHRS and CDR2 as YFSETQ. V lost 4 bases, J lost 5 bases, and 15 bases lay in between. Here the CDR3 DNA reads TGCGCCAGCAGCGGTCAGGACTTCTCGGAGACCCAGTACTTC. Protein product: CASSGQDFSETQYF.

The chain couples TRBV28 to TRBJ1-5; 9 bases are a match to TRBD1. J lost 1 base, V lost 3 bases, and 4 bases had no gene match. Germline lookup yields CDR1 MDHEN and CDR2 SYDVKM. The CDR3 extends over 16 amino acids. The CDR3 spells CASSFFGTGSNQPQHF. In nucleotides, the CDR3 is TGTGCCAGCAGTTTTTTCGGGACAGGGAGCAATCAGCCCCAGCATTTT.

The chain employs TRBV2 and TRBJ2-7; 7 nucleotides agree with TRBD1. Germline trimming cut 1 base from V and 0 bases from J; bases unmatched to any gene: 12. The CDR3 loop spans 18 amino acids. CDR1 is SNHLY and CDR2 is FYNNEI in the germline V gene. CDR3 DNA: TGTGCCAGCAGTGAAGTGATTCTCGCCCGGACAGGCTCCTACGAGCAGTACTTC. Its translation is CASSEVILARTGSYEQYF.

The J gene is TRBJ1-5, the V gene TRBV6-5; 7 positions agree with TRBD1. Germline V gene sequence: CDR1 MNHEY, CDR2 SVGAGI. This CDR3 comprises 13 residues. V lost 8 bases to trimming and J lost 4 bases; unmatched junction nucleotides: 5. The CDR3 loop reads CASWDRSNQPQHF. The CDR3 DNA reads TGTGCCAGCTGGGACAGATCAAATCAGCCCCAGCATTTT.

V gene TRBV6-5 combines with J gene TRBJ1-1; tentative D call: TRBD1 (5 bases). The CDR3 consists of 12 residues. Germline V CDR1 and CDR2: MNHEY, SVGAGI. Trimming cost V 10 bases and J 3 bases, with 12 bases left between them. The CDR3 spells CATRLGDTEAFF. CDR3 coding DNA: TGTGCCACCAGGCTAGGGGACACTGAAGCTTTCTTT.

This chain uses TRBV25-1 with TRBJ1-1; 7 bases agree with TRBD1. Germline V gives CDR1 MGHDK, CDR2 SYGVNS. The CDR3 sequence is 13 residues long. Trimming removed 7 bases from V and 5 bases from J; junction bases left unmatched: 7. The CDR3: CASNRQGETEAFF. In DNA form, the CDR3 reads TGTGCCAGCAATCGACAGGGAGAGACTGAAGCTTTCTTT.

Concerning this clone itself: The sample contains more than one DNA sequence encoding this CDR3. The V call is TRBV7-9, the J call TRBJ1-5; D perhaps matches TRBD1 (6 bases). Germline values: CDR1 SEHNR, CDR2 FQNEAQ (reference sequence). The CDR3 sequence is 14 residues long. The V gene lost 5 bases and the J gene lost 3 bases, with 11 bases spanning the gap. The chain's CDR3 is CASSATGNNQPQHF. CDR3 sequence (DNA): TGTGCCAGCAGCGCTACAGGGAACAATCAGCCCCAGCATTTT. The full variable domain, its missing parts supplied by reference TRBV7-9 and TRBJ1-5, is DTGVSQNPRHKITKRGQNVTFRCDPISEHNRLYWYRQTLGQGPEFLTYFQNEAQLEKSRLLSDRFSAERPKGSFSTLEIQRTEQGDSAMYLCASSATGNNQPQHFGDGTRLSIL.

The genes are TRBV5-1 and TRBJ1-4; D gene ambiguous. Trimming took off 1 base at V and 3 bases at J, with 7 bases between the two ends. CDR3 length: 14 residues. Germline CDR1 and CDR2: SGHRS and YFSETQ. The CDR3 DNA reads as TGCGCCAGCAGCTTGCGCAGTGCTAATGAAAAACTGTTTTTT. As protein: CASSLRSANEKLFF. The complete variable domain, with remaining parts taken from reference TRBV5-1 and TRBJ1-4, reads KAGVTQTPRYLIKTRGQQVTLSCSPISGHRSVSWYQQTPGQGLQFLFEYFSETQRNKGNFPGRFSGRQFSNSRSEMNVSTLELGDSALYLCASSLRSANEKLFFGSGTQLSVL.

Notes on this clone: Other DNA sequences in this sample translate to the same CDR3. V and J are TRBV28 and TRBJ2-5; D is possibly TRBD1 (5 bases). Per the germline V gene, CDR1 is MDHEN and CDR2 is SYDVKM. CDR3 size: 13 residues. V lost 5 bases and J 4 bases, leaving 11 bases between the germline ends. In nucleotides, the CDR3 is TGTGCCAGCAGTCAAGGGGTACGAGAGACCCAGTACTTC. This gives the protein CASSQGVRETQYF.

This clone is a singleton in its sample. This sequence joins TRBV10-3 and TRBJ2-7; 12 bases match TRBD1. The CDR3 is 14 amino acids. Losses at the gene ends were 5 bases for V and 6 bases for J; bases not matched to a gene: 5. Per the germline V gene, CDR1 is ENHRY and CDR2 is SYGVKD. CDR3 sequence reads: CAISPGTGGGEQYF. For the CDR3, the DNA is TGTGCCATCAGTCCCGGGACAGGGGGCGGCGAGCAGTACTTC.

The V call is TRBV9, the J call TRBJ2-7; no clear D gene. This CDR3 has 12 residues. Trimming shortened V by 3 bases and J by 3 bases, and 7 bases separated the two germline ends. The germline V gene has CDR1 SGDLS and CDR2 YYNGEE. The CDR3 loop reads CASSGANYEQYF. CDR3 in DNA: TGTGCCAGCAGCGGGGCTAACTACGAGCAGTACTTC.

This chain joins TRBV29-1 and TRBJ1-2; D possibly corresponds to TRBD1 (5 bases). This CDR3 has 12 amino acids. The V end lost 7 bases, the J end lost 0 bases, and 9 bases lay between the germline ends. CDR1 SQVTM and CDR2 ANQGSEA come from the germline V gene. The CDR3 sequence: CSATTANYGYTF. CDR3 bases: TGCAGCGCCACGACAGCTAACTATGGCTACACCTTC.